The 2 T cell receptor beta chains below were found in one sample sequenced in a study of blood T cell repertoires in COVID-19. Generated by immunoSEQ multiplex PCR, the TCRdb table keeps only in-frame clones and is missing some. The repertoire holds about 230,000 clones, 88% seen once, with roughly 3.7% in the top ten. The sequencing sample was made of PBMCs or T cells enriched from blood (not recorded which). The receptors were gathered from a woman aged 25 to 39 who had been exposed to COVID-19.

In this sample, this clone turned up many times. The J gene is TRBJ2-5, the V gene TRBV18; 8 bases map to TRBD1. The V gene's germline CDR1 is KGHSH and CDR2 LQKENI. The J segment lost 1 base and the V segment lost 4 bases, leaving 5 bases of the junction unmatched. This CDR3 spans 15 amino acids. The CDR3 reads CASSRGTGAQETQYF. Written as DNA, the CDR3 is TGTGCCAGCTCACGGGGGACAGGAGCCCAAGAGACCCAGTACTTC.

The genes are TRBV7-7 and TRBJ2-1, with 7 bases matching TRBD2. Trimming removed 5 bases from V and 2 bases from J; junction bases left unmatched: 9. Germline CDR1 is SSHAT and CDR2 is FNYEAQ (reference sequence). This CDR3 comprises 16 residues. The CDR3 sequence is CASSESGSGTYNEQFF. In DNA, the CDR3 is TGTGCCAGCAGCGAGTCTGGCAGCGGGACCTACAATGAGCAGTTCTTC.